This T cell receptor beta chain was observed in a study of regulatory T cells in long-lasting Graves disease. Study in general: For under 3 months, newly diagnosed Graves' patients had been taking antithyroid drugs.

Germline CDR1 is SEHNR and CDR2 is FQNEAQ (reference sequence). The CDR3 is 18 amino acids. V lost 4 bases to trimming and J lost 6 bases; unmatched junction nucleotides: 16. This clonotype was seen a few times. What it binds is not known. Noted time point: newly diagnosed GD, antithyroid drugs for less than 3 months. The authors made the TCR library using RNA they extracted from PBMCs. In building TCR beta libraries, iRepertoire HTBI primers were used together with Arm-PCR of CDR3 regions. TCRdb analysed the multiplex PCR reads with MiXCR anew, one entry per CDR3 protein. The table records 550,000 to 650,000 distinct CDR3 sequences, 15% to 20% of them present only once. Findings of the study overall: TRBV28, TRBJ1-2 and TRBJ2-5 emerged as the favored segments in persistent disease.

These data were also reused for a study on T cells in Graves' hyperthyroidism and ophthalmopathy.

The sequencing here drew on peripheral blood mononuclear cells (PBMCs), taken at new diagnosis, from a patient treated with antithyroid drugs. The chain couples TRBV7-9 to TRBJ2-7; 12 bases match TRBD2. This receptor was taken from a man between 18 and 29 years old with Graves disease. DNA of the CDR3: TGTGCCAGCAGCTACCAAGACACAAGACTAGCGGGAGTGGGCGAGCAGTACTTC. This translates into CASSYQDTRLAGVGEQYF.